A single sample is the source of the 29 T cell receptor beta chains below, sequenced in a study of radiotherapy plus CTLA-4 blockade in lung cancer. The method was immunoSEQ multiplex PCR; TCRdb's version includes in-frame clones alone and lacks a portion of them. The sample carries about 60,000 clones, 70% to 80% recorded once. The sample here was peripheral blood, taken from a patient treated with radiotherapy plus ipilimumab. These receptors originate from a human donor with non-small cell lung cancer who had a partial response to radiotherapy plus ipilimumab.

This chain joins TRBV10-3 and TRBJ2-5; 8 nucleotides align to TRBD1. The DNA end favors TRBJ2-7, so the J call may be wrong. This CDR3 has 14 amino acids. CDR1 is ENHRY and CDR2 is SYGVKD in the germline V gene. The CDR3 loop reads CAISRQGSSYEQYF. The CDR3 DNA is TGTGCCATCAGCCGACAGGGGAGCTCCTACGAGCAGTACTTC.

This clone was recorded only once. The rearrangement links TRBV27 to TRBJ1-6; the D is unclear. The CDR3 runs to 18 residues. Germline assignment: CDR1 MNHEY and CDR2 SMNVEV (reference sequence). V was pared by 2 bases and J by 0 bases, with 14 bases between. This CDR3 is CASSLKGGGSSYNSPLHF. The CDR3, as DNA: TGTGCCAGCAGTTTAAAAGGAGGCGGGAGCTCCTATAATTCACCCCTCCACTTT.

This clone occurred a few times. This rearrangement joins TRBV5-4 to TRBJ2-7, with D maybe TRBD1 (5 bases). The CDR3 is 12 residues long. Trimming removed 5 bases at V and 5 bases at J, with 11 bases between. In germline, CDR1 is SGHNT, CDR2 YYREEE (reference sequence). The CDR3: CASRHPGNEQYF. The CDR3 region has the DNA TGTGCCAGCAGACACCCAGGGAACGAGCAGTACTTC.

This clone was observed once. V usage is TRBV4-3 and J usage is TRBJ2-7; D call uncertain. Trimming shortened V by 0 bases and J by 0 bases, and 18 bases separated the two germline ends. This CDR3 region has 18 residues. Germline V lookup: CDR1 LGHNA, CDR2 YSLEER. CDR3 loop: CASSQDGPQAISSYEQYF. The CDR3 bases are TGCGCCAGCAGCCAAGATGGGCCCCAGGCCATCAGCTCCTACGAGCAGTACTTC.

The chain is built from TRBV5-6 and TRBJ2-2; no definite D call. The V gene's germline CDR1 is SGHDT and CDR2 YYEEEE. The CDR3 is 14 amino acids. V was pared by 2 bases and J by 4 bases, with 9 bases between. CDR3 DNA: TGTGCCAGCAGCTTCTATTCTTCCACCGGGGAGCTGTTTTTT. Encoded protein: CASSFYSSTGELFF.

To note about this clone: Germline and junction disagree at one end, which may indicate a read error. The rearrangement joins TRBV2 to TRBJ1-1; D not certain. This CDR3 is built from 11 residues. Per the germline V gene, CDR1 is SNHLY and CDR2 is FYNNEI. Written as DNA, the CDR3 is TGTGCCAGCAGGCTTAACAGTGAAGCTTTCTTT. It yields the protein CASRLNSEAFF.

This clone is a singleton in its sample. This sequence joins TRBV11-2 and TRBJ1-4, with 9 bases that match TRBD1. Germline CDR1 and CDR2: SGHAT and FQNNGV. The junction had 2 bases not matched to a gene; V was cut back by 0 bases and J by 6 bases. This CDR3 is built from 15 residues. This CDR3 reads CASSLETGGYEKLFF. As DNA, the CDR3 is TGTGCCAGCAGCTTAGAGACAGGGGGTTATGAAAAACTGTTTTTT. Using reference TRBV11-2 and TRBJ1-4 for the parts outside the CDR3, the full variable domain is EAGVAQSPRYKIIEKRQSVAFWCNPISGHATLYWYQQILGQGPKLLIQFQNNGVVDDSQLPKDRFSAERLKGVDSTLKIQPAKLEDSAVYLCASSLETGGYEKLFFGSGTQLSVL.

The rearrangement links TRBV7-6 to TRBJ2-5; 7 bases map to TRBD1. After removal of 2 bases from V and 1 base from J, the junction contained 4 bases not matched to a gene. The CDR3 is 15 amino acids. Germline assignment: CDR1 SGHVS and CDR2 FNYEAQ. The CDR3 loop is CASSLMAGGQETQYF. DNA of the CDR3: TGTGCCAGCAGCTTAATGGCAGGGGGCCAAGAGACCCAGTACTTC. Combining the CDR3 with reference TRBV7-6 and TRBJ2-5 gives the whole variable domain GAGVSQSPRYKVTKRGQDVALRCDPISGHVSLYWYRQALGQGPEFLTYFNYEAQQDKSGLPNDRFSAERPEGSISTLTIQRTEQRDSAMYRCASSLMAGGQETQYFGPGTRLLVL.

The chain joins TRBV14 to TRBJ2-1, with a tentative D call TRBD1 (6 bases). Germline V gene sequence: CDR1 SGHDN, CDR2 FVKESK. Between the trimmed V and J ends, which lost 1 base and 1 base, there was a span of 11 bases. The CDR3 runs to 16 residues. As DNA, the CDR3 is TGTGCCAGCAGCCAAGTAGGTCAGGGGTCCTACAATGAGCAGTTCTTC. Amino acids: CASSQVGQGSYNEQFF. The full variable domain, rest sourced from reference TRBV14 and TRBJ2-1, is EAGVTQFPSHSVIEKGQTVTLRCDPISGHDNLYWYRRVMGKEIKFLLHFVKESKQDESGMPNNRFLAERTGGTYSTLKVQPAELEDSGVYFCASSQVGQGSYNEQFFGPGTRLTVL.

This clone was counted a few times. The J gene is TRBJ2-5, the V gene TRBV6-6; 11 bases line up with TRBD1. Losses at the gene ends were 6 bases for V and 5 bases for J; bases not matched to a gene: 8. Germline CDR1 reads MNHNY; CDR2 reads SVGAGI (reference sequence). There are 15 residues in the CDR3. The CDR3 region has the DNA TGTGCCAGCAGATTAGGACAGGGGGCGATGGAGACCCAGTACTTC. Amino acid sequence: CASRLGQGAMETQYF.

This chain links TRBV7-3 with TRBJ2-3; D is undetermined. Germline V gene data show CDR1 as SGHTA and CDR2 as FQGTGA. V dropped 4 bases and J dropped 5 bases, with 10 bases sitting between them. The CDR3 has 13 amino acids. For the CDR3, the DNA is TGTGCCAGCAGCTCGCGGCGTGAAGATACGCAGTATTTT. Translated, it gives CASSSRREDTQYF. The whole variable domain, filled in from reference TRBV7-3 and TRBJ2-3, reads GAGVSQTPSNKVTEKGKYVELRCDPISGHTALYWYRQSLGQGPEFLIYFQGTGAADDSGLPNDRFFAVRPEGSVSTLKIQRTERGDSAVYLCASSSRREDTQYFGPGTRLTVL.

The V call is TRBV4-3, the J call TRBJ2-3; 11 positions match TRBD2. Per germline, CDR1 LGHNA and CDR2 YSLEER. Trimming cost V 1 base and J 4 bases; bases outside gene matches: 4. The CDR3 runs to 16 residues. The CDR3 DNA sequence: TGCGCCAGCAGCCAAGTAGCGGGGGGGCCTCCAGATACGCAGTATTTT. It specifies CASSQVAGGPPDTQYF.

The chain carries TRBV30 and TRBJ1-5, with 8 bases lining up with TRBD1. The germline gives CDR1 GTSNPN, CDR2 SVGIG (reference sequence). V trimming: 0 bases; J trimming: 0 bases; junction bases outside the gene matches: 19. This CDR3 is 21 amino acids long. The CDR3 here is CAWSVQLKTGEGPNSNQPQHF. The CDR3 coding sequence is TGTGCCTGGAGTGTCCAATTAAAGACAGGGGAAGGGCCGAATAGCAATCAGCCCCAGCATTTT.

V gene TRBV7-3 combines with J gene TRBJ2-3, with D perhaps TRBD2 (6 bases). Per germline, CDR1 SGHTA and CDR2 FQGTGA. Deletions cut 1 base from V and 2 bases from J, with 13 bases between. The CDR3 has 16 residues. Here the CDR3 reads CASSLNGDSATDTQYF. CDR3 in DNA: TGTGCCAGCAGCTTAAACGGGGACTCGGCCACAGATACGCAGTATTTT.

This clone was counted a few times. V is TRBV11-2 and J is TRBJ1-2; the D gene is possibly TRBD1 (5 bases). The V gene lost 1 base and the J gene lost 1 base, with 10 bases spanning the gap. CDR1 and CDR2 (germline): SGHAT, FQNNGV. The CDR3 spans 15 residues. CDR3 in DNA: TGTGCCAGCAGCTTAGCGGGGGGGGTTAACTATGGCTACACCTTC. It specifies CASSLAGGVNYGYTF. Based on the CDR3 plus reference TRBV11-2 and TRBJ1-2, the full variable domain is EAGVAQSPRYKIIEKRQSVAFWCNPISGHATLYWYQQILGQGPKLLIQFQNNGVVDDSQLPKDRFSAERLKGVDSTLKIQPAKLEDSAVYLCASSLAGGVNYGYTFGSGTRLTVV.

The chain combines TRBV5-1 with TRBJ1-3, with a weak D call TRBD1 (6 bases). Trimming removed 0 bases at V and 3 bases at J, with 13 bases between. Germline V gene data show CDR1 as SGHRS and CDR2 as YFSETQ. The CDR3 consists of 16 residues. The DNA for the CDR3 is TGCGCCAGCAGCTTGGCAGGGGCGCAACTTGGAAACACCATATATTTT. Its protein product is CASSLAGAQLGNTIYF.

V usage is TRBV7-9 and J usage is TRBJ1-3, with no clear D. CDR1 is SEHNR, CDR2 FQNEAQ, per germline (reference sequence). Trimming took 4 bases from V and 5 from J, leaving 21 bases between them. The CDR3 contains 17 residues. Here the CDR3 DNA reads TGTGCCAGCAGCTCACTTGGCTGGGAGAGGGAGCGAAACACCATATATTTT. Its protein is CASSSLGWERERNTIYF. Complete variable domain (other parts from reference TRBV7-9 and TRBJ1-3): DTGVSQNPRHKITKRGQNVTFRCDPISEHNRLYWYRQTLGQGPEFLTYFQNEAQLEKSRLLSDRFSAERPKGSFSTLEIQRTEQGDSAMYLCASSSLGWERERNTIYFGEGSWLTVV.

CDR3 bases: TGCGCCAGCAGGGAGGACCTGAGCTCCTATAATTCACCCCTCCACTTT. Encoded protein: CASREDLSSYNSPLHF. The V gene is TRBV5-1, the J gene TRBJ1-6; no clear D. V was trimmed by 5 bases and J by 0 bases, leaving 12 bases between them. CDR3 length: 16 residues. Germline CDR1 SGHRS, CDR2 YFSETQ.

This chain joins TRBV5-6 and TRBJ2-5; D tentatively reads TRBD1 or TRBD2 (5 bases each). Judging by the DNA end, TRBJ2-7 fits better; the J call may be wrong. Germline CDR1 reads SGHDT; CDR2 reads YYEEEE. The CDR3 runs 13 residues. The CDR3 region has the DNA TGTGCCAGCAGATTCAGTGGGGGCTACGAGCAGTACTTC. Translation gives CASRFSGGYEQYF.

The chain carries TRBV5-1 and TRBJ1-3, with no clear D. Between the trimmed V and J ends, which lost 2 bases and 0 bases, there was a span of 12 bases. The CDR3 totals 16 residues. The germline V gene has CDR1 SGHRS and CDR2 YFSETQ. Written as DNA, the CDR3 is TGCGCCAGCAGCTTTCAGTCAGCGAGCTCTGGAAACACCATATATTTT. Translation: CASSFQSASSGNTIYF.

The chain is built from TRBV11-2 and TRBJ2-7, with D unresolved. V dropped 1 base and J dropped 6 bases, with 10 bases sitting between them. The CDR3 is made up of 13 amino acids. Germline CDR1 is SGHAT and CDR2 is FQNNGV. The CDR3 bases are TGTGCCAGCAGCTTAGGACAAGCCACCGAGCAGTACTTC. Protein: CASSLGQATEQYF.

The genes are TRBV7-2 and TRBJ2-6; 7 positions match TRBD1. The CDR3 is 17 amino acids. The germline CDR1 and CDR2 sequences are SGHTA and FQGNSA. Trimming took 5 bases from V and 2 from J; bases not matched to a gene: 9. The CDR3 sequence is CASSPPGQRTGANVLTF. The DNA for the CDR3 is TGTGCCAGCAGCCCGCCGGGACAGCGAACTGGGGCCAACGTCCTGACTTTC.

The V gene is TRBV18, the J gene TRBJ1-1; D remains ambiguous. Germline CDR1 reads KGHSH; CDR2 reads LQKENI. The V end was cut by 3 bases, the J end by 7 bases, with 9 bases between. This CDR3 contains 12 residues. In DNA form, the CDR3 reads TGTGCCAGCTCACCTAGACGGGGTGAAGCTTTCTTT. It yields the protein CASSPRRGEAFF.

The V gene is TRBV5-6, the J gene TRBJ1-2; possible D gene TRBD1, 6 bases. V gave up 4 bases and J gave up 5 bases, with 12 bases separating them. The CDR3 sequence is 13 residues long. The germline CDR1 and CDR2 sequences are SGHDT and YYEEEE. The CDR3: CASSPDSIYGYTF. The CDR3 DNA reads as TGTGCCAGCAGCCCGGACAGCATTTATGGCTACACCTTC.

The rearrangement joins TRBV5-1 to TRBJ2-7; D gene unclear. The CDR3 has 17 residues. V lost 0 bases and J lost 0, with 16 bases in between. The V gene's germline CDR1 is SGHRS and CDR2 YFSETQ. CDR3 coding DNA: TGCGCCAGCAGCTTGGCCCCAGGTAAATTCTCCTCCTACGAGCAGTACTTC. As protein: CASSLAPGKFSSYEQYF.

The V gene is TRBV5-1, the J gene TRBJ1-1; the match to TRBD1 covers 9 bases. V lost 0 bases and J lost 5; bases outside the gene matches: 5. Looked up from germline, CDR1 is SGHRS and CDR2 is YFSETQ. The CDR3 spans 15 residues. CDR3 DNA: TGCGCCAGCAGCTTGGCGGGACAGGGATGGACTGAAGCTTTCTTT. Translated, it gives CASSLAGQGWTEAFF.

In this sample, this clone turned up once. The chain employs TRBV13 and TRBJ2-6; D is undetermined. In germline, CDR1 is PRHDT, CDR2 FYEKMQ (reference sequence). The CDR3 contains 16 residues. The ends were cut back, 6 bases at V and 0 bases at J, with 12 bases in the middle. Here the CDR3 reads CASSERQRSGANVLTF. The CDR3 DNA sequence: TGTGCCAGCAGTGAACGTCAGCGCTCTGGGGCCAACGTCCTGACTTTC.

The chain links TRBV5-1 to TRBJ2-7; D may be TRBD2 (6 bases). Per germline, CDR1 SGHRS and CDR2 YFSETQ. The CDR3 loop spans 14 amino acids. V lost 3 bases and J lost 1, with 11 bases in between. The DNA of the CDR3 is TGCGCCAGCAGCTGGGGGACTCGGTCCTACGAGCAGTACTTC. Residues: CASSWGTRSYEQYF.

The rearrangement links TRBV7-8 to TRBJ2-1, with TRBD2 matching 9 bases. Germline V gene sequence: CDR1 SGHVS, CDR2 FQNEAQ. After removal of 4 bases from V and 7 bases from J, the junction contained 5 bases not matched to a gene. There are 14 residues in the CDR3. The CDR3 loop reads CASSSLAGNNEQFF. As DNA, the CDR3 is TGTGCCAGCAGCTCCCTAGCGGGGAATAATGAGCAGTTCTTC.